The present entry profiles one T cell receptor beta chain with its context. Its cognate antigen is unknown. J gave up 4 bases and V 6 bases, and 9 bases lay outside the gene matches. The CDR3 is 16 amino acids. In germline, CDR1 is SNHLY, CDR2 FYNNEI. Profiled with immunoSEQ multiplex PCR; TCRdb holds only in-frame clones, not every one. The sample gives around 55,000 clones, roughly 90% of which show up once; around 0.6% is in the top ten. These data come from a study of graft-versus-host responses after intestinal transplantation. Across the whole study: Multivisceral, liver-intestinal, or isolated intestinal transplants were given to recipients. Every recipient had anti-thymocyte globulin induction and two to three years of tacrolimus plus steroids.

Study results and caveats: The presence of high graft-versus-host to host-versus-graft clonal ratios in allografts characterized patients with graft-donor T cell macrochimerism. Analysis identified GvH clones in recipient marrow, with some appearing first in ileum or blood.

This sequence was found in a human donor who was the organ donor for an intestinal transplant. Here the sequenced sample was unstimulated CD4+ T cells sorted from spleen or lymph node cells, taken before transplant. V is TRBV2 and J is TRBJ2-7; TRBD2 matches 13 bases. CDR3 DNA sequence: TGTGCCAGCAGAGGCGGGACTAGCGGGAATCCTTACGAGCAGTACTTC. Translating gives CASRGGTSGNPYEQYF.